A selection of T cell receptor beta chains follows, all from one sample in a study of early stage breast cancer tumors. Generated by immunoSEQ multiplex PCR, the TCRdb table keeps only in-frame clones and is missing some. The table has about 72,000 clones, roughly 80% seen once. Source material: blood. These receptors all stem from a person between 60 and 69 years old with breast cancer. Each CDR3 is given with its conserved first and last residue. A D gene is named only where the DNA matches it firmly. Clone size is given for some rows only: seen once, a few or many times, or a class if the clone is expanded.

D: NA; V: TRBV13; size: NA; J: TRBJ1-1; CDR3: CASSDKGGGNTEAFF; DNA: TGTGCCAGCAGCGACAAAGGCGGCGGGAACACTGAAGCTTTCTTT
D: NA; V: TRBV28; size: NA; J: TRBJ2-7; CDR3: CASSAGLRTEQYF; DNA: TGTGCCAGCAGTGCTGGACTCCGGACCGAGCAGTACTTC
D: NA; V: TRBV11-2; size: once; J: TRBJ2-1; CDR3: CASSWGAGTWSNEQFF; DNA: TGTGCCAGCAGCTGGGGGGCGGGGACATGGTCCAATGAGCAGTTCTTC
D: NA; V: TRBV5-4; size: NA; J: TRBJ2-3; CDR3: CASSPRTDTQYF; DNA: TGTGCCAGCAGCCCTAGAACAGATACGCAGTATTTT
D: NA; V: TRBV23-1; size: NA; J: TRBJ2-7; CDR3: CASSRGQSYEQYF; DNA: TGCGCCAGCAGCCGAGGACAGTCCTACGAGCAGTACTTC
D: TRBD2; V: TRBV4-3; size: NA; J: TRBJ2-3; CDR3: CASSVGSGSTDTQYF; DNA: TGCGCCAGCAGTGTGGGGAGCGGGAGTACAGATACGCAGTATTTT
D: NA; V: TRBV13; size: NA; J: TRBJ2-3; CDR3: CASSSSRTDTQYF; DNA: TGTGCCAGCAGCTCTAGCCGAACAGATACGCAGTATTTT
D: NA; V: TRBV7-2; size: NA; J: TRBJ2-3; CDR3: CASSLASMGTDTQYF; DNA: TGTGCCAGCAGCTTAGCAAGTATGGGCACAGATACGCAGTATTTT
D: TRBD1; V: TRBV10-3; size: NA; J: TRBJ1-5; CDR3: CAISDGDRNQPQHF; DNA: TGTGCCATCAGTGATGGGGACAGAAATCAGCCCCAGCATTTT
D: NA; V: TRBV5-4; size: NA; J: TRBJ1-2; CDR3: CASGKEGSYGYTF; DNA: TGTGCCAGCGGAAAGGAGGGTTCCTATGGCTACACCTTC
D: TRBD1; V: TRBV7-8; size: once; J: TRBJ1-2; CDR3: CASSLAGTDNYGYTF; DNA: TGTGCCAGCAGCTTAGCCGGGACAGACAACTATGGCTACACCTTC
D: NA; V: TRBV5-5; size: NA; J: TRBJ2-6; CDR3: CASLRLSRTKSGQRPDF; DNA: TGTGCCAGCTTGCGCCTTTCTCGCACAAAGTCGGGCCAACGTCCTGACTTC
D: NA; V: TRBV29-1; size: once; J: TRBJ2-2; CDR3: CSVEGATSNTGELFF; DNA: TGCAGCGTTGAAGGAGCTACTTCGAACACCGGGGAGCTGTTTTTT
D: TRBD2; V: TRBV6-1; size: NA; J: TRBJ2-7; CDR3: CASSEFSGTSDEQYF; DNA: TGTGCCAGCAGTGAGTTTTCCGGGACTAGCGACGAGCAGTACTTC
D: NA; V: TRBV30; size: NA; J: TRBJ1-3; CDR3: CAWSKGSGNTIYF; DNA: TGTGCCTGGAGTAAGGGGTCTGGAAACACCATATATTTT
D: TRBD1; V: TRBV25-1; size: NA; J: TRBJ2-2; CDR3: CASPTSGTANTGELFF; DNA: TGTGCCAGCCCTACCTCCGGGACAGCCAACACCGGGGAGCTGTTTTTT
D: NA; V: TRBV1; size: NA; J: TRBJ2-2; CDR3: CTSSQYPELFF; DNA: TGCACCAGCAGCCAATATCCGGAGCTGTTTTTT
D: NA; V: TRBV18; size: NA; J: TRBJ2-5; CDR3: CASSPGAGETQYF; DNA: TGTGCCAGCTCACCCGGAGCAGGGGAGACCCAGTACTTC
D: TRBD1; V: TRBV18; size: NA; J: TRBJ2-7; CDR3: CASSRTGTREQYF; DNA: TGTGCCAGCTCAAGGACAGGGACCCGCGAGCAGTACTTC
D: NA; V: TRBV28; size: few; J: TRBJ1-5; CDR3: CASSAGLLSNQPQHF; DNA: TGTGCCAGCAGTGCGGGACTCCTTAGCAATCAGCCCCAGCATTTT
D: TRBD2; V: TRBV28; size: NA; J: TRBJ2-6; CDR3: CASSSPTTSGGSGANVLTF; DNA: TGTGCCAGCAGTTCGCCGACGACTAGCGGGGGCTCTGGGGCCAACGTCCTGACTTTC
D: NA; V: TRBV30; size: NA; J: TRBJ2-1; CDR3: CAWRRPGFPYNEQFF; DNA: TGTGCCTGGAGACGCCCCGGGTTTCCCTACAATGAGCAGTTCTTC
D: TRBD2; V: TRBV4-2; size: NA; J: TRBJ2-2; CDR3: CASSRLAGGPDTGELFF; DNA: TGTGCCAGCAGCCGACTAGCGGGGGGGCCTGACACCGGGGAGCTGTTTTTT
D: NA; V: TRBV7-9; size: NA; J: TRBJ2-1; CDR3: CASSPSRIVLREQFF; DNA: TGTGCCAGCAGCCCCTCGCGCATTGTTCTACGAGAGCAGTTCTTC
D: NA; V: TRBV4-2; size: NA; J: TRBJ2-2; CDR3: CASSQELTFIEELFF; DNA: TGTGCCAGCAGCCAAGAACTAACGTTCATTGAGGAGCTGTTTTTT
D: NA; V: TRBV18; size: few; J: TRBJ1-5; CDR3: CASSPGAFDQPQHF; DNA: TGTGCCAGCTCACCGGGCGCCTTTGATCAGCCCCAGCATTTT
D: NA; V: TRBV7-3; size: NA; J: TRBJ2-1; CDR3: CASSSDRNEQFF; DNA: TGTGCCAGCAGCTCAGACCGGAATGAGCAGTTCTTC
D: NA; V: TRBV7-2; size: NA; J: TRBJ2-2; CDR3: CASSASLTPGELFF; DNA: TGTGCCAGCAGCGCCTCACTGACCCCCGGGGAGCTGTTTTTT
D: NA; V: TRBV5-1; size: NA; J: TRBJ2-1; CDR3: CASSSSNRDGRNEQFF; DNA: TGCGCCAGCAGCTCCTCGAACCGGGACGGTAGAAATGAGCAGTTCTTC
D: NA; V: TRBV18; size: NA; J: TRBJ2-3; CDR3: CASSLGQNTDTQYF; DNA: TGTGCCAGCTCCCTCGGACAGAACACAGATACGCAGTATTTT
D: NA; V: TRBV6-1; size: few; J: TRBJ2-1; CDR3: CASSPVSYNEQFF; DNA: TGTGCCAGCAGTCCGGTCTCCTACAATGAGCAGTTCTTC
D: TRBD1; V: TRBV29-1; size: NA; J: TRBJ2-5; CDR3: CSVRAGGIETQYF; DNA: TGCAGCGTTCGGGCAGGGGGCATTGAGACCCAGTACTTC
D: TRBD2; V: TRBV11-3; size: NA; J: TRBJ2-1; CDR3: CASSPGGTRGNEQFF; DNA: TGTGCCAGCAGCCCGGGGGGGACCCGTGGGAATGAGCAGTTCTTC
D: NA; V: TRBV10-3; size: NA; J: TRBJ1-3; CDR3: CAISDGGNTIYF; DNA: TGTGCCATCAGTGATGGTGGAAACACCATATATTTT
D: TRBD1; V: TRBV10-1; size: few; J: TRBJ2-7; CDR3: CASSEGGQYYEQYF; DNA: TGCGCCAGCAGTGAGGGGGGACAGTACTACGAGCAGTACTTC